Listed here are 9 T cell receptor beta chains from one sample, sequenced in a study of cytomegalovirus exposure and HLA in healthy donors. PCR amplification relied on 60 Vbeta primers (plus 13 Jbeta primers). Profiling relied on immunoSEQ multiplex PCR, and the TCRdb table lists in-frame clones only, not all of them. This sample has 250,000 or so clones, with over 70% found just once. The material sequenced was PBMCs. These receptor sequences come from a woman aged 60-70 years in good health and CMV-seropositive.

The chain employs TRBV28 and TRBJ1-2; possibly TRBD1 for D (6 bases). Germline CDR1 and CDR2: MDHEN and SYDVKM. Trimming took 10 bases from V and 0 from J, leaving 15 bases between them. This CDR3 is 14 amino acids long. The CDR3 reads CATPRDNSNYGYTF. The CDR3 DNA reads as TGTGCCACACCACGGGACAATTCTAACTATGGCTACACCTTC.

V is TRBV27 and J is TRBJ1-2, with TRBD1 matching over 10 bases. J lost 4 bases, V lost 6 bases, and 11 bases had no gene match. The CDR3 has 16 residues. The V gene's germline CDR1 is MNHEY and CDR2 SMNVEV (reference sequence). As DNA, the CDR3 is TGTGCCAGCAGCCGGGACAGGGGCCCACTTTTCTATGGCTACACCTTC. Protein: CASSRDRGPLFYGYTF.

The rearrangement links TRBV2 to TRBJ1-2, with D tentatively TRBD1 (5 bases). V was pared by 3 bases and J by 4 bases, with 9 bases between. Looked up from germline, CDR1 is SNHLY and CDR2 is FYNNEI. This CDR3 spans 13 amino acids. DNA of the CDR3: TGTGCCAGCAGTGAGGAACAGGTCTATGGCTACACCTTC. This translates into CASSEEQVYGYTF.

The chain recombines TRBV9 with TRBJ2-3, with 8 nucleotides matching TRBD2. The CDR3 totals 16 residues. The junction had 6 bases not matched to a gene; V was cut back by 2 bases and J by 1 base. Germline V lookup: CDR1 SGDLS, CDR2 YYNGEE. The chain's CDR3 is CASSVVTSVGTDTQYF. In DNA, the CDR3 is TGTGCCAGCAGCGTTGTGACTAGCGTGGGCACAGATACGCAGTATTTT.

V and J are TRBV6-1 and TRBJ1-5, with TRBD1 matching 8 bases. Trimming took 3 bases from V and 4 from J; bases not matched to a gene: 11. The CDR3 totals 17 residues. Germline lookup yields CDR1 MNHNS and CDR2 SASEGT. CDR3 amino acids: CASSDRGQGISNQPQHF. For the CDR3, the DNA is TGTGCCAGCAGTGACAGGGGGCAAGGGATCTCTAATCAGCCCCAGCATTTT.

The chain couples TRBV7-2 to TRBJ2-7; 11 bases fit TRBD2. The CDR3 spans 15 residues. V shed 6 bases, J shed 2 bases, and the junction held 6 bases outside the gene matches. CDR1 and CDR2 (germline): SGHTA, FQGNSA. This CDR3 is CASRPGLAETYEQYF. CDR3 coding DNA: TGTGCCAGCAGACCGGGACTAGCGGAAACCTACGAGCAGTACTTC.

This clone came up once. V gene TRBV23-1 combines with J gene TRBJ1-2; TRBD1 is a possible D gene (5 bases). TRBV23-1 qualifies as an ORF whose function is uncertain. Between the trimmed V and J ends, which lost 7 bases and 4 bases, there was a span of 13 bases. There are 13 residues in the CDR3. CDR3 DNA sequence: TGCGCCAGCACCTGGGGCCAGGGCTATGGCTACACCTTC. Translated: CASTWGQGYGYTF.

The rearrangement uses TRBV7-2 and TRBJ1-1, with D hard to call. V lost 2 bases and J 6 bases, leaving 10 bases between the germline ends. Germline CDR1 and CDR2: SGHTA and FQGNSA. The CDR3 is 13 amino acids. The DNA of the CDR3 is TGTGCCAGCAGCTTATTTAACGGGGCTGAAGCTTTCTTT. This translates into CASSLFNGAEAFF.

The gene calls are TRBV5-6 and TRBJ2-7; 10 bases align to TRBD2. Trimming cost V 0 bases and J 7 bases; bases outside gene matches: 7. Germline CDR1 reads SGHDT; CDR2 reads YYEEEE. The CDR3 spans 15 residues. The chain's CDR3 is CASSLALAGGQEQYF. The CDR3 region has the DNA TGTGCCAGCAGCTTGGCGTTAGCGGGAGGTCAGGAGCAGTACTTC.